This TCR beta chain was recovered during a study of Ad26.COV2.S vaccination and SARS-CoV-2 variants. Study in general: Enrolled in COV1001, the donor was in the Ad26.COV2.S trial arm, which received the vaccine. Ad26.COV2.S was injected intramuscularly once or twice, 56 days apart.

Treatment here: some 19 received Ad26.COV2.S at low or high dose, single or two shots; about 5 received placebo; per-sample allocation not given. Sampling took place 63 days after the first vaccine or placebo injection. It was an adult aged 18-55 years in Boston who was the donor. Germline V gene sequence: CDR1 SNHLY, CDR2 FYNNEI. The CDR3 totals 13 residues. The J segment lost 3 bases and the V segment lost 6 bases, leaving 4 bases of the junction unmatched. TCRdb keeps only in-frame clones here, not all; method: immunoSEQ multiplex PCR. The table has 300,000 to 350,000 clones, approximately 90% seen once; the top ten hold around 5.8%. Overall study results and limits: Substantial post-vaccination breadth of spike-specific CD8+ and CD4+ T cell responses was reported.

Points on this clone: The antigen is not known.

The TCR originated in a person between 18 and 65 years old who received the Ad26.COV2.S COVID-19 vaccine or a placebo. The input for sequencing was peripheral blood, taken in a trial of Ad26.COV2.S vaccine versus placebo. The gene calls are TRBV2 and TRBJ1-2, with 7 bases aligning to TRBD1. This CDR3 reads CASRRGTDYGYTF. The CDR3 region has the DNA TGTGCCAGCAGAAGAGGGACAGACTATGGCTACACCTTC.